This T cell receptor beta chain was documented in a study of blood T cell repertoires in COVID-19. Repertoires were generated with immunoSEQ multiplex PCR, while TCRdb's copy carries only in-frame clones and drops some. The data contain hundreds of thousands of clones, approximately 88% of them singletons. This receptor was taken from a woman between 45 and 65 years old with COVID-19, enrolled during active disease. Sequences were obtained from peripheral blood.

The CDR3 loop is CASSLVAYGRDSGNTIYF. CDR3 nucleotide sequence: TGTGCCAGCAGCTTAGTTGCGTATGGCAGGGACTCTGGAAACACCATATATTTT. The V gene is TRBV7-2, the J gene TRBJ1-3; tentatively, D is TRBD1 (5 bases). V dropped 1 base and J dropped 0 bases, with 16 bases sitting between them. CDR1 and CDR2 from the germline V gene are SGHTA and FQGNSA. The CDR3 has 18 residues.